These 8 T cell receptor beta chains came from one sample sequenced in a study of Ad26.COV2.S vaccination and SARS-CoV-2 variants. Here immunoSEQ multiplex PCR was the method, and the copy in TCRdb shows in-frame clones only, minus some. The sample records around 320,000 clones, just under 85% being singletons. The sample's treatment: roughly 20 received Ad26.COV2.S at low or high dose, single or two shots; about 5 received placebo; per-sample allocation not given. Sampling occurred on day 63 after the first vaccine or placebo injection. Sequences were derived from peripheral blood, sampled in a trial of Ad26.COV2.S vaccine versus placebo. The receptors were sampled from a person aged 18-60 years who received the Ad26.COV2.S COVID-19 vaccine or a placebo.

The chain joins TRBV30 to TRBJ1-5, with 10 positions matching TRBD1. Germline trimming cut 5 bases from V and 5 bases from J; bases unmatched to any gene: 3. Per the germline V gene, CDR1 is GTSNPN and CDR2 is SVGIG (reference sequence). This CDR3 is built from 13 residues. Here the CDR3 reads CAWGGQGYQPQHF. The DNA for the CDR3 is TGTGCCTGGGGGGGACAGGGGTATCAGCCCCAGCATTTT.

The V and J genes are TRBV10-3 and TRBJ2-5; 7 bases fit TRBD1. The CDR3 has 13 amino acids. J was trimmed by 3 bases and V by 4 bases; bases with no gene match: 2. Germline values: CDR1 ENHRY, CDR2 SYGVKD. The CDR3, as DNA: TGTGCCATCAGTGGGGACAGAGAAGAGACCCAGTACTTC. It translates to CAISGDREETQYF.

This clone was counted only a few times. The rearrangement joins TRBV28 to TRBJ1-1; D is undetermined. The length of the CDR3 is 15 residues. The V gene lost 5 bases and the J gene lost 5 bases, with 18 bases spanning the gap. Germline assignment: CDR1 MDHEN and CDR2 SYDVKM. CDR3: CASSATLGGRTEAFF. CDR3 nucleotide sequence: TGTGCCAGCAGTGCTACTCTGGGTGGCCGGACTGAAGCTTTCTTT. The full variable domain, with the rest looked up from reference TRBV28 and TRBJ1-1, is DVKVTQSSRYLVKRTGEKVFLECVQDMDHENMFWYRQDPGLGLRLIYFSYDVKMKEKGDIPEGYSVSREKKERFSLILESASTNQTSMYLCASSATLGGRTEAFFGQGTRLTVV.

The rearrangement uses TRBV18 and TRBJ2-2; the D call may be TRBD1 or TRBD2 (6 bases each). Between the trimmed V and J ends, which lost 0 bases and 6 bases, there was a span of 17 bases. The CDR3 consists of 17 residues. Germline assignment: CDR1 KGHSH and CDR2 LQKENI. The CDR3 reads CASSPPSGGHSSGELFF. CDR3 sequence (DNA): TGTGCCAGCTCACCACCTTCCGGGGGCCATTCTTCCGGGGAGCTGTTTTTT.

This clone was seen just once. The chain uses TRBV5-1 and TRBJ2-7; D is ambiguous. CDR3 size: 15 residues. V lost 0 bases and J lost 2, with 12 bases in between. CDR1 is SGHRS and CDR2 is YFSETQ in the germline V gene. DNA of the CDR3: TGCGCCAGCAGCTTGGGGGCGGAACCGCCCTACGAGCAGTACTTC. Amino acid sequence: CASSLGAEPPYEQYF.

This clone was seen once. The chain recombines TRBV19 with TRBJ1-3, with D perhaps TRBD1 (5 bases). V was clipped by 11 bases and J by 3 bases, with 20 bases between them. CDR1 is LNHDA and CDR2 is SQIVND in the germline V gene (reference sequence). The CDR3 extends over 15 amino acids. In DNA, the CDR3 is TGTGCCTCCTCCCTTGGGGGAGGAATTGGAAACACCATATATTTT. Protein: CASSLGGGIGNTIYF.

The CDR3 loop is CASSSPFADQPQHF. Written as DNA, the CDR3 is TGTGCCAGCAGTTCCCCCTTTGCCGATCAGCCCCAGCATTTT. The rearrangement uses TRBV28 and TRBJ1-5; D is unclear. Trimming cost V 4 bases and J 5 bases, with 12 bases left between them. The germline V gene has CDR1 MDHEN and CDR2 SYDVKM. The CDR3 has 14 amino acids.

V is TRBV12-5 and J is TRBJ2-1, with D tentatively TRBD1 or TRBD2 (5 bases each). Trimming took 5 bases from V and 8 from J, leaving 19 bases between them. The CDR3 has 15 residues. The V gene's germline CDR1 is LGHNT and CDR2 FRNRAP. CDR3 amino acids: CASGPGRSGSDEQFF. As DNA, the CDR3 is TGTGCTAGTGGTCCGGGACGATCAGGGAGTGATGAGCAGTTCTTC.